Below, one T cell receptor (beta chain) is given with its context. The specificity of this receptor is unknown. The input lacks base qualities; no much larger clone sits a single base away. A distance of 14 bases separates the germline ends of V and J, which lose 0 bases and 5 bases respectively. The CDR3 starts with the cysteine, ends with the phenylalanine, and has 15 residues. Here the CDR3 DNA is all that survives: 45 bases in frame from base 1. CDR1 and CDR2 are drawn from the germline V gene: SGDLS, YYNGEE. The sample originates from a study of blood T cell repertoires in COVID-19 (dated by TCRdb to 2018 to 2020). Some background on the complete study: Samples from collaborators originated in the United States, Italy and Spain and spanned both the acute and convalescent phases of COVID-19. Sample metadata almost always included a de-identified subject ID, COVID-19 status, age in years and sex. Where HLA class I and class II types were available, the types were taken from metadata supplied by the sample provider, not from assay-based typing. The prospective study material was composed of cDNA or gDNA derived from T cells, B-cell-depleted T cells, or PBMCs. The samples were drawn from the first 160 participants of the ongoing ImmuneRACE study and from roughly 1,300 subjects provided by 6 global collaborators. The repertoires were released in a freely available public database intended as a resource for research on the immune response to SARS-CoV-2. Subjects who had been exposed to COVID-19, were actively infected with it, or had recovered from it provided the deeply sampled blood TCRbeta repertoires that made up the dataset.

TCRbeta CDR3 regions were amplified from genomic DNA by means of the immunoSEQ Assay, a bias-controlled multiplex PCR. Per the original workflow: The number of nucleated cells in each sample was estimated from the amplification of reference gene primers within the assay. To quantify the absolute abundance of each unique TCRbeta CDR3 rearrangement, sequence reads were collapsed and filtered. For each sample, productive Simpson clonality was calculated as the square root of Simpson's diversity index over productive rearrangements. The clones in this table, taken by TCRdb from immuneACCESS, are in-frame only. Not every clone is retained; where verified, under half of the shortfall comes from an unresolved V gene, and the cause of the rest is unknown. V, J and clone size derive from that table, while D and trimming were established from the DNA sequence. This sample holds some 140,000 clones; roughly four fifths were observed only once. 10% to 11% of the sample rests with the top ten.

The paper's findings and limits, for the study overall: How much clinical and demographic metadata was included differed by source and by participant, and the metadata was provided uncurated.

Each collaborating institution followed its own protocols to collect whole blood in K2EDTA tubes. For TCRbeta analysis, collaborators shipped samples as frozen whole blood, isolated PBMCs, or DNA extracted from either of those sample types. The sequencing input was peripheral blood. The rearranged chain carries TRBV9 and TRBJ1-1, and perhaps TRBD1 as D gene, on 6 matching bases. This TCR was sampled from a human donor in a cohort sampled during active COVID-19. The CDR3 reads CASSVVRGLETEAFF. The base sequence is TGTGCCAGCAGCGTAGTCAGGGGTTTGGAGACTGAAGCTTTCTTT.